These T cell receptor beta chains were read from a single sample in a study of tumor and adjacent non-tumor tissue in lung cancer. In TCRdb, the multiplex PCR reads were re-called with MiXCR into one record per CDR3 protein. The profile shows about 120,000 distinct CDR3 sequences, over 70% of them singletons. Specimen: lung tumor tissue. All receptors come from a man between 65 and 85 years old with non-small cell lung cancer. Both conserved end residues are part of each CDR3. The D gene is left open where the match is weak. The size of a clone is reported for some rows only, either as once, few or many, or as a class for expanded clones.

D gene: -
J gene: TRBJ1-1
clone size: -
V gene: TRBV11-2
CDR3 protein: CDRSRGRAGVFTEAFF
CDR3 DNA: TGTGACAGGAGCCGAGGTAGGGCAGGGGTCTTCACTGAAGCTTTCTTC

D gene: TRBD1
J gene: TRBJ1-1
clone size: -
V gene: TRBV10-2
CDR3 protein: CASSQGDRGMCTEAFF
CDR3 DNA: TGCGCCAGCAGTCAAGGGGACAGGGGAATGTGCACTGAAGCTTTCTTT

D gene: -
J gene: TRBJ1-1
clone size: -
V gene: TRBV6-5
CDR3 protein: CASNGSGTGKIEAFF
CDR3 DNA: TGTGCCAGCAATGGATCCGGAACAGGGAAAATTGAAGCTTTCTTT

D gene: -
J gene: TRBJ1-1
clone size: -
V gene: TRBV2
CDR3 protein: CASSGVRSRTEAFF
CDR3 DNA: TGTGCCAGCAGTGGAGTCAGGAGCAGGACTGAAGCTTTCTTT

D gene: TRBD2
J gene: TRBJ2-7
clone size: few
V gene: TRBV20-1
CDR3 protein: CSARDPAGVGSYEQYF
CDR3 DNA: TGCAGTGCTAGAGACCCAGCGGGAGTGGGGTCCTACGAGCAGTACTTC

D gene: -
J gene: TRBJ1-2
clone size: -
V gene: TRBV10-3
CDR3 protein: CAISDSSGDFYGYTF
CDR3 DNA: TGTGCCATCAGTGATTCTAGTGGGGACTTTTATGGCTACACCTTC

D gene: -
J gene: TRBJ2-5
clone size: -
V gene: TRBV29-1
CDR3 protein: CSVEVSGTQETQYF
CDR3 DNA: TGCAGTGTTGAAGTATCGGGAACGCAAGAGACCCAGTACTTC

D gene: -
J gene: TRBJ1-2
clone size: -
V gene: TRBV29-1
CDR3 protein: CSVGSPGHGGHDYTF
CDR3 DNA: TGCAGCGTTGGATCCCCGGGACACGGGGGACACGACTACACCTTC

D gene: -
J gene: TRBJ1-1
clone size: -
V gene: TRBV29-1
CDR3 protein: CSFMAERPEASF
CDR3 DNA: TGCAGCTTTATGGCGGAGAGGCCTGAAGCTTCCTTT

D gene: -
J gene: TRBJ2-5
clone size: -
V gene: TRBV12-3/TRBV12-4
CDR3 protein: CASSLNIGETQCF
CDR3 DNA: TGTGCCAGCAGTCTGAATATAGGAGAAACCCAGTGCTTC

D gene: -
J gene: TRBJ2-5
clone size: -
V gene: TRBV29-1
CDR3 protein: CSAKPYVQTGKETQYF
CDR3 DNA: TGCAGCGCCAAGCCCTACGTCCAGACAGGTAAAGAGACCCAGTACTTT

D gene: -
J gene: TRBJ2-3
clone size: -
V gene: TRBV6-2/TRBV6-3
CDR3 protein: CASSYPMRVGRQDTQYF
CDR3 DNA: TGTGCCAGTAGTTACCCGATGAGAGTAGGCCGCCAGGATACGCAGTATTTT

D gene: TRBD2
J gene: TRBJ2-3
clone size: -
V gene: TRBV4-3
CDR3 protein: CANSQDLAGGPDTRYF
CDR3 DNA: TGCGCCAATAGCCAAGATCTAGCGGGAGGGCCAGATACGCGGTATTTT

D gene: -
J gene: TRBJ2-7
clone size: -
V gene: TRBV13
CDR3 protein: CAISSTMGDDQYF
CDR3 DNA: TGTGCCATCAGCTCAACCATGGGGGACGATCAGTACTTC

D gene: -
J gene: TRBJ2-7
clone size: few
V gene: TRBV6-5
CDR3 protein: CASSYTDSYELYF
CDR3 DNA: TGTGCCAGCAGTTACACAGATTCCTACGAGCTGTACTTC

D gene: -
J gene: TRBJ2-1
clone size: -
V gene: TRBV12-3/TRBV12-4
CDR3 protein: CASSLVFGTQQFF
CDR3 DNA: TGTGCCAGCAGTTTAGTTTTTGGGACCCAGCAATTCTTC

D gene: -
J gene: TRBJ2-5
clone size: many
V gene: TRBV12-3/TRBV12-4
CDR3 protein: CASSLNIGETQYF
CDR3 DNA: TGTGCCAGCAGTCTGAATATAGGAGAGACCCAGTACTTC

D gene: TRBD2
J gene: TRBJ2-1
clone size: once
V gene: TRBV11-3
CDR3 protein: CANSLVGEGPNEEFF
CDR3 DNA: TGTGCCAACAGTTTAGTAGGGGAGGGTCCGAATGAGGAGTTCTTC

D gene: TRBD2
J gene: TRBJ2-1
clone size: -
V gene: TRBV6-2/TRBV6-3
CDR3 protein: CVSGLAGYNEQFF
CDR3 DNA: TGTGTCAGTGGACTAGCGGGGTACAATGAGCAATTCTTC

D gene: TRBD1
J gene: TRBJ2-1
clone size: -
V gene: TRBV6-1
CDR3 protein: CTSRQGVSMDNEQFF
CDR3 DNA: TGTACCAGCAGACAGGGGGTGTCAATGGACAATGAGCAGTTCTTC

D gene: -
J gene: TRBJ2-4
clone size: -
V gene: TRBV6-5
CDR3 protein: CARSYGAGKSIQYF
CDR3 DNA: TGTGCTAGAAGTTACGGAGCAGGCAAAAGCATTCAGTACTTC

D gene: -
J gene: TRBJ2-1
clone size: -
V gene: TRBV10-1
CDR3 protein: CASIGGESSYNEQFF
CDR3 DNA: TGCGCCAGCATTGGAGGCGAATCCTCCTACAATGAACAGTTCTTC

D gene: TRBD2
J gene: TRBJ2-7
clone size: -
V gene: TRBV12-3/TRBV12-4
CDR3 protein: CTSSLTSARLNKQYF
CDR3 DNA: TGTACCAGCAGTCTGACTAGCGCGAGACTCAACAAGCAGTACTTC

D gene: -
J gene: TRBJ1-5
clone size: -
V gene: TRBV4-1
CDR3 protein: CASSQEPTYSKQPHHF
CDR3 DNA: TGCGCCAGCAGCCAAGAGCCGACCTATAGCAAACAGCCCCATCATTTT

D gene: TRBD1
J gene: TRBJ2-2
clone size: -
V gene: TRBV29-1
CDR3 protein: CGVEGARELFF
CDR3 DNA: TGCGGCGTTGAGGGGGCCCGGGAACTGTTTTTT

D gene: -
J gene: TRBJ1-6
clone size: -
V gene: TRBV5-6
CDR3 protein: CASNFGGSSFNSPLHF
CDR3 DNA: TGTGCCAGCAACTTCGGGGGTAGCTCCTTTAATTCACCCCTCCACTTT

D gene: -
J gene: TRBJ2-3
clone size: -
V gene: TRBV3-1
CDR3 protein: CASSQPRSDTQYF
CDR3 DNA: TGTGCCAGCAGCCAACCGCGGTCAGATACGCAGTATTTT

D gene: -
J gene: TRBJ2-1
clone size: -
V gene: TRBV27
CDR3 protein: CANSLRRRGVSYNEQFF
CDR3 DNA: TGTGCCAACAGTTTACGCCGGAGAGGGGTTTCCTACAATGAGCAGTTCTTC

D gene: -
J gene: TRBJ2-3
clone size: -
V gene: TRBV4-3
CDR3 protein: CASSSRADTQYF
CDR3 DNA: TGCGCTAGCAGCTCTCGAGCAGATACGCAGTATTTT

D gene: -
J gene: TRBJ2-7
clone size: -
V gene: TRBV10-1
CDR3 protein: CASSEPTSLYRQYF
CDR3 DNA: TGCGCCAGCAGTGAACCCACGTCCCTATACCGGCAGTACTTC